This T cell receptor beta chain was found in a study of OX40 agonist ivuxolimab in advanced cancers. For the study in its entirety: Ivuxolimab was a fully human IgG2 agonistic monoclonal antibody targeting the costimulatory receptor OX40 (CD134). Intravenous ivuxolimab was administered to patients every 2 weeks at six dose levels: 0.01, 0.1, 0.3, 1.5, 3 and 10 mg/kg. Of the 50 or so patients in dose escalation, about 20 had hepatocellular carcinoma, around 15 had melanoma, 9 had renal cell carcinoma and 9 had head and neck cancer. The monotherapy dose-escalation portion (N = 52 patients) of the phase I ivuxolimab trial is reported in the paper. Prior anti-PD-1, anti-PD-L1 or anti-CTLA-4 therapy was permitted, and checkpoint inhibitors had been received by more than 35% of dose-escalation patients. In the dose-escalation cohort, 75% to 90% of patients were male, and the mean age was 60 years with a range of roughly 23 to 79. The purpose of peripheral TCRbeta sequencing was to test whether ivuxolimab changed TCR sequence diversity and led to clonal T-cell expansion. Partial responses occurred in three dose-escalation patients: two with cutaneous melanoma and one with hepatocellular carcinoma.

Including cysteine and phenylalanine, the CDR3 has 14 amino acids. Left in the record is the CDR3 DNA by itself, 42 bases read in frame from the first base. V is cut by 3 bases and J by 5 bases, and the space between the germline ends is 12 bases. According to the germline V gene (reference sequence), CDR1 reads MNHEY and CDR2 reads SMNVEV. As regards this clone: There is no known antigen for this receptor. No quality values exist for individual bases; no much larger clone is one base distant.

The trial excluded patients who had a history of autoimmune disease or were on systemic immunosuppression. Peripheral blood for TCR sequencing was collected from all dose cohorts at baseline, on cycle 4 day 1, and on cycle 7 day 1. Samples came from an open-label, multicenter, first-in-human phase I dose-escalation trial of ivuxolimab. Adults with locally advanced or metastatic head and neck squamous cell, hepatocellular, melanoma or renal cell carcinoma were enrolled in the trial. Before TCR sequencing, CD4+ and CD8+ T cells were separately sorted from peripheral blood. Overall results and qualifications from the work: The antigen specificity of the clonally expanded peripheral T cells was not determined. On average, CD8+ T cells showed more expanded clones than CD4+ T cells after ivuxolimab. At doses from 0.1 to 3.0 mg/kg, clonal expansion was seen in both CD4+ and CD8+ blood T cells between baseline and week 6. Low levels of normalized T-cell clonal expansion were also seen in some patients who did not respond. Partial responders in the 0.1-3.0 mg/kg groups had among the lowest normalized peripheral clonal expansion, especially among CD8+ T cells.

For sequencing of the TCRbeta CDR3 region, genomic DNA was extracted from the sorted cells. TCRbeta CDR3 regions were sequenced using the immunoSEQ Assay. As stored in TCRdb, this immuneACCESS dataset retains in-frame rearrangements with V and J assigned. A fraction of the clones does not appear; measured against another copy, unresolved V genes explain less than half of the discrepancy, and the remainder lacks a known reason. The sample table holds fewer than 60,000 clones, of which approximately 82% were seen once. The ten biggest clones cover about 3.7% of the sample. The clonotype originates from an adult with an advanced solid tumor such as melanoma, head and neck, liver or kidney cancer. The rearrangement combines TRBV27 with TRBJ2-3; the D gene cannot be named for sure. Sequenced here: CD4+ or CD8+ T cells sorted from blood, sampled in a trial of the OX40 agonist ivuxolimab. The bases read TGTGCCAGCAGTTTTTACTCGCACGGAGATACGCAGTATTTT. Its translation is CASSFYSHGDTQYF.